A single sample is the source of the 11 T cell receptor beta chains below, sequenced in a study of T cells in Graves' hyperthyroidism and ophthalmopathy. RNA transcripts provided the source from which TCR beta CDR3 regions were amplified. First-round RT-PCR with HTBI primers amplified the TCR CDR3 region. TCRdb ran MiXCR on the multiplex PCR reads and lists one entry per CDR3 protein. This sample has roughly 360,000 distinct CDR3 sequences, with roughly 13% found just once. What was sequenced was blood. Source of these receptors: a man aged 25-40 years with Graves' hyperthyroidism that later progressed to Graves' ophthalmopathy.

This clonotype has only a few counts. J is TRBJ2-3 and V is TRBV6-1, with D uncertain. Germline CDR1 MNHNS, CDR2 SASEGT. V shed 7 bases and J shed 0 bases, with 14 bases lying between them. The CDR3 has 15 residues. CDR3: CASNLDGYSTDTQYF. CDR3 nucleotides: TGTGCCAGCAATCTGGACGGTTATAGCACAGATACGCAGTATTTT.

In this sample, this clonotype turned up a few times. DNA of the CDR3: TGTGCCAGCAGCTTAGAGCCTGGTGAGACCCAGTACTTC. It yields the protein CASSLEPGETQYF. The rearrangement joins TRBV7-9 to TRBJ2-5; D is undetermined. Trimming took off 1 base at V and 5 bases at J, with 8 bases between the two ends. In germline, CDR1 is SEHNR, CDR2 FQNEAQ (reference sequence). The CDR3 is 13 residues long. The full variable domain, with the rest looked up from reference TRBV7-9 and TRBJ2-5, is DTGVSQNPRHKITKRGQNVTFRCDPISEHNRLYWYRQTLGQGPEFLTYFQNEAQLEKSRLLSDRFSAERPKGSFSTLEIQRTEQGDSAMYLCASSLEPGETQYFGPGTRLLVL.

This clonotype has at least ten counts. The chain uses TRBV28 and TRBJ1-6; the D gene is possibly TRBD1 (6 bases). CDR3 size: 13 residues. CDR1 and CDR2 from the germline V gene are MDHEN and SYDVKM. V dropped 7 bases and J dropped 8 bases, with 12 bases sitting between them. The CDR3 spells CASKGQTYSPLHF. The DNA for the CDR3 is TGTGCCAGCAAGGGACAAACGTATTCACCCCTCCACTTT.

This clonotype was seen only a few times. The chain joins TRBV7-7 to TRBJ2-2, with D uncertain. V lost 5 bases and J 5 bases, leaving 12 bases between the germline ends. Germline V lookup: CDR1 SSHAT, CDR2 FNYEAQ (reference sequence). This CDR3 is 14 amino acids long. The CDR3 region is CASSRDHDTGELFF. DNA for the CDR3: TGTGCCAGCAGCCGAGATCACGATACCGGGGAGCTGTTTTTT.

This clonotype was observed many times. This rearrangement joins TRBV28 to TRBJ2-5; 8 bases agree with TRBD2. V gave up 3 bases and J gave up 9 bases; unmatched junction bases: 15. In germline, CDR1 is MDHEN, CDR2 SYDVKM. The CDR3 is 16 amino acids. This CDR3 is CASSFPLAGGSMAQYF. The CDR3 DNA sequence: TGTGCCAGCAGTTTCCCCCTCGCGGGGGGCTCGATGGCCCAGTACTTC.

This clonotype was observed a few times. The rearrangement links TRBV10-3 to TRBJ1-1, with D possibly matching TRBD1 (5 bases). Germline V lookup: CDR1 ENHRY, CDR2 SYGVKD. V lost 0 bases to trimming and J lost 4 bases, with 9 bases between them. CDR3 length equals 14 residues. Here the CDR3 reads CAISESQGPTEAFF. CDR3 DNA sequence: TGTGCCATCAGTGAGTCGCAGGGACCCACTGAAGCTTTCTTT.

This clonotype was seen just once. The V call is TRBV6-1, the J call TRBJ2-1; tentative D call: TRBD1 (6 bases). V was shortened by 6 bases and J by 10 bases, with 19 bases between the two germline ends. The CDR3 covers 14 residues. CDR1 is MNHNS and CDR2 is SASEGT in the germline V gene. CDR3 in amino acids: CASSHDRIQKEQFF. DNA of the CDR3: TGTGCCAGCAGCCACGACAGGATTCAAAAGGAGCAGTTCTTC.

V and J are TRBV10-3 and TRBJ1-4; the match to TRBD1 covers 12 bases. This CDR3 comprises 16 residues. V shed 5 bases and J 2 bases; nucleotides not matched to a gene: 3. Germline V gives CDR1 ENHRY, CDR2 SYGVKD. CDR3 nucleotides: TGTGCCATCAGTCCCGGGACAGGGGGCACTAATGAAAAACTGTTTTTT. It translates to CAISPGTGGTNEKLFF.

This clonotype appeared a few times. The CDR3 loop reads CSAREQQGWNTEAFF. CDR3 nucleotides: TGCAGTGCTAGAGAGCAACAGGGATGGAACACTGAAGCTTTCTTT. The rearrangement joins TRBV20-1 to TRBJ1-1; D might be TRBD1 (6 bases). The germline V gene encodes CDR1 DFQATT and CDR2 SNEGSKA (reference sequence). Trimming took 0 bases from V and 1 from J, leaving 12 bases between them. This CDR3 region has 15 residues.

This clonotype has more than one count but fewer than ten. J is TRBJ2-4 and V is TRBV13; 7 bases are shared with TRBD1. With V trimmed by 3 bases and J by 1 base, 6 bases remained unmatched. The CDR3 extends over 16 amino acids. Germline assignment: CDR1 PRHDT and CDR2 FYEKMQ (reference sequence). CDR3 sequence: CASSFRQGWAKNIQYF. The CDR3 nucleotides read TGTGCCAGCAGCTTCCGACAGGGATGGGCCAAAAACATTCAGTACTTC.

This clonotype was recorded at least ten times. The chain employs TRBV2 and TRBJ2-5; 9 bases map to TRBD1. Germline CDR1 is SNHLY and CDR2 is FYNNEI. Trimming cost V 9 bases and J 5 bases; bases outside gene matches: 10. The CDR3 has 14 amino acids. The DNA for the CDR3 is TGTGCCAGTCACAGGGGGCCCGCCGGGGAGACCCAGTACTTC. It encodes CASHRGPAGETQYF.